The 26 T cell receptor beta chains below were found in one sample sequenced in a study of T cell repertoires in cytomegalovirus infection. In TCRdb, the reads were re-called with MiXCR into one record per CDR3 protein. The repertoire holds 200,000 to 250,000 distinct CDR3 sequences, with 12% as singletons. The sample taken for sequencing was PBMCs. These receptors all come from a human donor in good health (CMV status not recorded). Some clones in this sample may be carry-over from other donors' samples.

This clonotype was recorded many times. CDR3 sequence: CASSLSSRGDGYTF. The CDR3 DNA reads TGTGCCAGCAGTTTAAGCAGCAGGGGTGATGGCTACACCTTC. V usage is TRBV12-3 or TRBV12-4 and J usage is TRBJ1-2; perhaps TRBD1 as D (6 bases). This CDR3 is built from 14 residues. Trimming cost V 2 bases and J 6 bases, with 13 bases left between them.

This clonotype was seen repeatedly, ten times or more. This rearrangement joins TRBV28 to TRBJ2-3; D may match TRBD1 or TRBD2 (7 bases each). V was shortened by 4 bases and J by 3 bases, with 17 bases between the two germline ends. The germline V gene has CDR1 MDHEN and CDR2 SYDVKM. The CDR3 runs 16 residues. The CDR3 region is CASSSSAQGGTDTQYF. CDR3 in DNA: TGTGCCAGCAGTTCTTCAGCGCAGGGGGGGACAGATACGCAGTATTTT.

This clonotype was found many times. The chain links TRBV11-2 to TRBJ2-3; TRBD2 aligns across 12 bases. CDR1 and CDR2 (germline): SGHAT, FQNNGV. V was clipped by 5 bases and J by 6 bases; unmatched bases: 3. CDR3 length: 14 amino acids. Here the CDR3 reads CASSTSGGRDTQYF. DNA of the CDR3: TGTGCCAGCAGCACTAGCGGGGGGCGGGATACGCAGTATTTT.

This clonotype was seen at least ten times. This chain uses TRBV6-6 with TRBJ2-5; no definite D call. V dropped 2 bases and J dropped 2 bases, with 6 bases sitting between them. This CDR3 region has 13 residues. The germline V gene has CDR1 MNHNY and CDR2 SVGAGI (reference sequence). The CDR3 spells CASSYHGQETQYF. CDR3 nucleotide sequence: TGTGCCAGCAGTTACCATGGGCAAGAGACCCAGTACTTC.

This clonotype was seen a handful of times. The J gene is TRBJ1-6, the V gene TRBV29-1, with D hard to call. Germline values: CDR1 SQVTM, CDR2 ANQGSEA. This CDR3 is built from 14 residues. The V end was cut by 2 bases, the J end by 14 bases, with 19 bases between. DNA of the CDR3: TGCAGCGTTGAAATTGAGGACGGCGGATCGGCCCTCCACTTT. It codes for CSVEIEDGGSALHF.

This clonotype came up many times. The chain carries TRBV7-2 and TRBJ2-3; D unresolved. Germline CDR1 SGHTA, CDR2 FQGNSA. V was trimmed by 5 bases and J by 2 bases, leaving 11 bases between them. This CDR3 is 14 amino acids long. CDR3 protein: CASSPQQYTDTQYF. CDR3 sequence (DNA): TGTGCCAGCAGCCCACAGCAGTACACAGATACGCAGTATTTT.

In its sample, this clonotype was seen many times. The chain has TRBV7-2 and TRBJ2-3; D is uncertain. CDR1 and CDR2 from the germline V gene are SGHTA and FQGNSA. V was clipped by 4 bases and J by 0 bases, with 5 bases between them. The CDR3 runs to 13 residues. CDR3 DNA: TGTGCCAGCAGCTATACTAGCACAGATACGCAGTATTTT. This sequence encodes CASSYTSTDTQYF. The whole variable domain, filled in from reference TRBV7-2 and TRBJ2-3, reads GAGVSQSPSNKVTEKGKDVELRCDPISGHTALYWYRQSLGQGLEFLIYFQGNSAPDKSGLPSDRFSAERTGGSVSTLTIQRTQQEDSAVYLCASSYTSTDTQYFGPGTRLTVL.

This clonotype was detected many times. The chain joins TRBV5-6 to TRBJ2-7; D call uncertain. The CDR3 has 14 amino acids. Looked up from germline, CDR1 is SGHDT and CDR2 is YYEEEE. V lost 2 bases and J 0 bases, leaving 9 bases between the germline ends. The CDR3 DNA sequence: TGTGCCAGCAGCTTCGGACCGGTCTCCTACGAGCAGTACTTC. As protein: CASSFGPVSYEQYF.

This clonotype was seen ten or more times. The chain is built from TRBV7-2 and TRBJ1-4; D may be TRBD1 (5 bases). The CDR3 extends over 15 amino acids. Trimming stripped 5 bases from V and 5 bases from J, with 15 bases between. The V gene's germline CDR1 is SGHTA and CDR2 FQGNSA. DNA for the CDR3: TGTGCCAGCAGCCGTTCCCGGGACGTAAATGAAAAACTGTTTTTT. Translated, it gives CASSRSRDVNEKLFF.

This clonotype has ten or more counts. Written as DNA, the CDR3 is TGTGCCAGCAGCTTAGGAATCTACTCCTACGAGCAGTACTTC. Residues: CASSLGIYSYEQYF. This chain connects TRBV7-2 to TRBJ2-7; D is ambiguous. This CDR3 comprises 14 residues. The germline gives CDR1 SGHTA, CDR2 FQGNSA. Between the trimmed V and J ends, which lost 1 base and 0 bases, there was a span of 7 bases.

This clonotype was found many times. This chain links TRBV11-1 with TRBJ1-3, with a tentative D call TRBD1 (6 bases). The CDR3 extends over 17 amino acids. V was trimmed by 3 bases and J by 0 bases, leaving 15 bases between them. CDR1 is SGHAT and CDR2 is FQDESV in the germline V gene (reference sequence). In DNA, the CDR3 is TGTGCCAGCAGCTTCGCCGGGCAGGGGAGCTCTGGAAACACCATATATTTT. This gives the protein CASSFAGQGSSGNTIYF. Drawing the rest from reference TRBV11-1 and TRBJ1-3, the complete variable domain is EAEVAQSPRYKITEKSQAVAFWCDPISGHATLYWYRQILGQGPELLVQFQDESVVDDSQLPKDRFSAERLKGVDSTLKIQPAELGDSAMYLCASSFAGQGSSGNTIYFGEGSWLTVV.

The V and J genes are TRBV20-1 and TRBJ2-5; TRBD1 matches 7 bases. Looked up from germline, CDR1 is DFQATT and CDR2 is SNEGSKA (reference sequence). This CDR3 spans 12 amino acids. The ends lost 6 bases at V and 5 bases at J; junction bases unmatched: 6. DNA of the CDR3: TGCAGTGCGGACAGGACGGGGGAGACCCAGTACTTC. This sequence encodes CSADRTGETQYF.

There are many counts of this clonotype. The chain recombines TRBV7-2 with TRBJ1-4; 7 bases match TRBD1. CDR3 length equals 15 residues. V was clipped by 5 bases and J by 4 bases; unmatched bases: 7. The germline CDR1 and CDR2 sequences are SGHTA and FQGNSA. The CDR3 here is CASSPARGLNEKLFF. As DNA, the CDR3 is TGTGCCAGCAGCCCCGCGAGGGGGCTTAATGAAAAACTGTTTTTT.

Points on this clonotype: A clone one base away is much larger, so this may be a read error. The V call is TRBV28, the J call TRBJ2-7; D uncertain. Germline V lookup: CDR1 MDHEN, CDR2 SYDVKM. The CDR3 is 12 residues long. The chain's CDR3 is CASINANYKQYF. The CDR3 DNA follows: TGTGCCAGCATCAACGCCAACTACAAGCAGTACTTC.

Note on this clonotype: A much larger clone differs by one base, so this may be a read error. This rearrangement joins TRBV11-3 to TRBJ2-1, with 10 bases identical to TRBD1. CDR1 is SGHNT and CDR2 is YENEEA in the germline V gene. This CDR3 is built from 13 residues. The trim removed 5 bases at V and 15 bases at J, leaving 10 bases unmatched. The CDR3: CASSAAGTGDAFF. The CDR3, as DNA: TGTGCCAGCAGCGCGGCCGGGACAGGGGACGCGTTCTTC.

This clonotype was recorded many times. This rearrangement joins TRBV11-3 to TRBJ1-1; 8 bases agree with TRBD1. The CDR3 extends over 13 amino acids. Germline V lookup: CDR1 SGHNT, CDR2 YENEEA. Germline trimming cut 0 bases from V and 10 bases from J; bases unmatched to any gene: 4. The CDR3 region has the DNA TGTGCCAGCAGCTTAGATCCTACAGGGGGAGCTTTCTTT. This codes for CASSLDPTGGAFF. Drawing the rest from reference TRBV11-3 and TRBJ1-1, the complete variable domain is EAGVVQSPRYKIIEKKQPVAFWCNPISGHNTLYWYLQNLGQGPELLIRYENEEAVDDSQLPKDRFSAERLKGVDSTLKIQPAELGDSAVYLCASSLDPTGGAFFGQGTRLTVV.

This clonotype was detected only a few times. The rearrangement uses TRBV3-1 and TRBJ1-1, with D possibly TRBD1 on 5 matching bases. Germline CDR1 is LGHDT and CDR2 is YNNKEL (reference sequence). Trimming left V 0 bases short and J 3 bases short, with 8 bases between. CDR3 length equals 14 residues. CDR3 sequence: CASSQDGGDTEAFF. The CDR3 DNA reads TGTGCCAGCAGCCAAGATGGGGGGGACACTGAAGCTTTCTTT.

This clonotype was recorded many times. The CDR3 DNA sequence: TGTGCCAGCAGCGACTCCTACGAGCAGTACTTC. Translation gives CASSDSYEQYF. The chain uses TRBV7-8 and TRBJ2-7, with D unclear. CDR3 length: 11 amino acids. Germline assignment: CDR1 SGHVS and CDR2 FQNEAQ. Trimming took 5 bases from V and 0 from J, leaving 2 bases between them.

The chain combines TRBV5-5 with TRBJ2-1; D assignment may be TRBD1 or TRBD2 (5 bases each). Looked up from germline, CDR1 is SGHKS and CDR2 is YYEKEE (reference sequence). CDR3 length equals 14 residues. V was trimmed by 4 bases and J by 5 bases, leaving 13 bases between them. CDR3 protein: CASSQDRGHNEQFF. CDR3 DNA: TGTGCCAGCAGCCAGGATCGGGGCCACAATGAGCAGTTCTTC.

This clonotype was detected many times. The rearrangement uses TRBV6-1 and TRBJ1-2, with D uncertain. CDR1 and CDR2 (germline): MNHNS, SASEGT. The CDR3 totals 14 residues. Trimming stripped 5 bases from V and 4 bases from J, with 14 bases between. CDR3 loop: CASSSLGLPYGYTF. The DNA of the CDR3 is TGTGCCAGCAGTTCATTAGGACTGCCCTATGGCTACACCTTC.

The sample holds a few counts of this clonotype. This chain connects TRBV20-1 to TRBJ1-1; D might be TRBD1 (6 bases). This CDR3 comprises 16 residues. CDR1 is DFQATT and CDR2 is SNEGSKA in the germline V gene (reference sequence). Trimming took off 2 bases at V and 4 bases at J, with 20 bases between the two ends. The CDR3: CSARTPGGAMTTEAFF. CDR3 sequence (DNA): TGCAGTGCTAGAACTCCTGGGGGGGCGATGACCACTGAAGCTTTCTTT.

In its sample, this clonotype was seen many times. V is TRBV6-1 and J is TRBJ2-7; TRBD1 matches at 8 bases. Germline CDR1 is MNHNS and CDR2 is SASEGT. The CDR3 has 12 residues. Losses at the gene ends were 11 bases for V and 1 base for J; bases not matched to a gene: 4. This chain's CDR3 is CAHGQGSYEQYF. The CDR3 DNA follows: TGTGCCCACGGACAGGGTTCCTACGAGCAGTACTTC.

J is TRBJ1-5 and V is TRBV30; D uncertain. With 4 bases removed from V and 4 bases from J, the gap between germline ends came to 17 bases. The germline V gene has CDR1 GTSNPN and CDR2 SVGIG (reference sequence). This CDR3 spans 15 amino acids. CDR3 in amino acids: CAWTGVGPSNQPQHF. The CDR3 nucleotides are TGTGCCTGGACCGGGGTAGGTCCGTCGAATCAGCCCCAGCATTTT.

The J gene is TRBJ2-5, the V gene TRBV20-1, with 7 bases fitting TRBD2. Per the germline V gene, CDR1 is DFQATT and CDR2 is SNEGSKA (reference sequence). The V and J ends lost 3 bases and 1 base, in that order; junction bases with no gene match: 8. The CDR3 runs 15 residues. CDR3 amino acids: CSASGLLARQETQYF. In nucleotides, the CDR3 is TGCAGTGCTAGCGGGTTACTAGCGCGCCAAGAGACCCAGTACTTC.

There are many counts of this clonotype. The V call is TRBV7-2, the J call TRBJ2-3; 8 nucleotides line up with TRBD2. Germline V gene sequence: CDR1 SGHTA, CDR2 FQGNSA. The CDR3 is made up of 14 amino acids. The junction had 10 bases not matched to a gene; V was cut back by 7 bases and J by 7 bases. The chain's CDR3 is CASTLGGGPNTQYF. CDR3 in DNA: TGTGCCAGCACCCTCGGGGGGGGCCCAAATACGCAGTATTTT.

This clonotype was seen many times. The chain joins TRBV7-8 to TRBJ2-1, with 13 nucleotides matching TRBD2. Trimming at V came to 6 bases and at J to 9 bases, leaving 11 bases not matched to a gene. There are 16 residues in the CDR3. The V gene's germline CDR1 is SGHVS and CDR2 FQNEAQ. CDR3 protein: CASRTSGGAGQSEQFF. The CDR3 DNA follows: TGTGCCAGCAGAACTAGCGGGGGGGCTGGGCAGAGTGAGCAGTTCTTC.